This T cell receptor (beta chain) was captured in a study of cytomegalovirus exposure and HLA in healthy donors. On the study more broadly: Counted in an early data release were tens of millions of unique TCRs from HLA-typed donors. Study conclusions and caveats: Roughly even sequencing depth across donors was the assumption behind the presence/absence analyses.

PCR employed 60 Vbeta and 13 Jbeta primers. The method was immunoSEQ multiplex PCR; TCRdb's version includes in-frame clones alone and lacks a portion of them. This table holds 80,000 to 100,000 clones, around three quarters found once. Points on this clone: Its matching antigen is unknown.

Per the germline V gene, CDR1 is SGHNT and CDR2 is YYREEE (reference sequence). The ends lost 0 bases at V and 11 bases at J; junction bases unmatched: 10. This CDR3 spans 15 amino acids. The source of this sequence is a male donor in good health and CMV-seropositive. Sequenced: PBMCs. This chain joins TRBV5-4 and TRBJ1-1; 10 bases are shared with TRBD1. CDR3 sequence: CASSLDPTGGEEAFF. The CDR3 nucleotides read TGTGCCAGCAGCTTGGACCCGACAGGGGGCGAGGAGGCTTTCTTT.